The 17 T cell receptor beta chains in this list originate from one sample, sequenced in a study of T cell changes during pregnancy in multiple sclerosis. Assay used: immunoSEQ multiplex PCR; TCRdb lists only in-frame clones, some missing. This sample carries under 35,000 clones, approximately 87% of them seen once, and the ten largest clones take 7% to 10%. The specimen comprised CD8+ T cells from peripheral blood mononuclear cells, sampled after pregnancy. Receptors originate from a female donor with multiple sclerosis, enrolled in a pregnancy study.

The gene calls are TRBV5-6 and TRBJ2-7; TRBD2 might be the D (6 bases). Germline V gives CDR1 SGHDT, CDR2 YYEEEE. V lost 0 bases, J lost 0 bases, and 10 bases lay in between. The CDR3 consists of 15 residues. The CDR3 DNA reads as TGTGCCAGCAGCTTGGGCGGGGAAAGCTCCTACGAGCAGTACTTC. Translating gives CASSLGGESSYEQYF.

The chain joins TRBV5-4 to TRBJ1-3; 7 bases are a match to TRBD1. Germline V lookup: CDR1 SGHNT, CDR2 YYREEE (reference sequence). The CDR3 is made up of 15 amino acids. Losses at the gene ends were 5 bases for V and 0 bases for J; bases not matched to a gene: 5. CDR3 nucleotides: TGTGCCAGCAGGGCCGACAGGGCCTCTGGAAACACCATATATTTT. Protein product: CASRADRASGNTIYF.

This clone showed up many times. The CDR3 nucleotides read TGTGCCAGCAGCCCTAGGCCGGACAGGGACGGGGAGCTGTTTTTT. Translated, it gives CASSPRPDRDGELFF. This chain uses TRBV7-9 with TRBJ2-2; 8 positions agree with TRBD1. The germline V gene has CDR1 SEHNR and CDR2 FQNEAQ (reference sequence). The junction had 9 bases not matched to a gene; V was cut back by 5 bases and J by 7 bases. This CDR3 contains 15 residues.

This clone was seen just once. The chain uses TRBV7-9 and TRBJ1-3; 8 bases match TRBD1. This CDR3 region has 19 residues. Germline-derived CDR1 and CDR2 are SEHNR and FQNEAQ (reference sequence). V lost 6 bases and J lost 0; bases outside the gene matches: 16. The CDR3 DNA reads TGTGCCAGCAGTTTTTTAGGGGACAGGCGACCTTACTCTGGAAACACCATATATTTT. This translates into CASSFLGDRRPYSGNTIYF.

This rearrangement joins TRBV5-1 to TRBJ2-7; D is possibly TRBD1 (5 bases). The V end lost 7 bases, the J end lost 3 bases, and 11 bases lay between the germline ends. Germline-derived CDR1 and CDR2 are SGHRS and YFSETQ. This CDR3 has 12 amino acids. The CDR3 nucleotides are TGCGCCAGCGGGAAGGGGAACTACGAGCAGTACTTC. This gives the protein CASGKGNYEQYF.

In DNA form, the CDR3 reads TGTGCCAGCAGCCTCTGGGACAGTAGCTCTGGAAACACCATATATTTT. This codes for CASSLWDSSSGNTIYF. The chain joins TRBV11-2 to TRBJ1-3, with 7 positions matching TRBD1. Germline values: CDR1 SGHAT, CDR2 FQNNGV. The CDR3 has 16 amino acids. Trimming cost V 5 bases and J 0 bases; bases outside gene matches: 7.

This clone appeared a single time. CDR3 amino acids: CASSFTPTGGTEAFF. In DNA, the CDR3 is TGTGCCAGCAGTTTCACACCTACAGGGGGCACTGAAGCTTTCTTT. The chain recombines TRBV6-5 with TRBJ1-1, with TRBD1 matching over 8 bases. Germline V lookup: CDR1 MNHEY, CDR2 SVGAGI. V gave up 4 bases and J gave up 4 bases; unmatched junction bases: 8. This CDR3 has 15 amino acids.

J is TRBJ1-2 and V is TRBV30, with TRBD1 as a possible D gene (6 bases). Trimming shortened V by 6 bases and J by 5 bases, and 16 bases separated the two germline ends. In germline, CDR1 is GTSNPN, CDR2 SVGIG (reference sequence). The CDR3 spans 13 residues. In DNA form, the CDR3 reads TGTGCCTGCCAAAAGGACAGCACATATGGCTACACCTTC. Its protein product is CACQKDSTYGYTF.

The J gene is TRBJ1-5, the V gene TRBV5-8, with 9 bases that match TRBD1. The V segment lost 2 bases and the J segment 3 bases; nucleotides outside the gene matches: 12. The CDR3 sequence is 18 residues long. From germline, CDR1 is SGHTS and CDR2 YDEGEE. This CDR3 is CASSFWWGTGIDNQPQHF. DNA of the CDR3: TGTGCCAGCAGCTTTTGGTGGGGGACAGGGATTGACAATCAGCCCCAGCATTTT.

The chain recombines TRBV12-5 with TRBJ2-1, with TRBD2 identical over 9 bases. This CDR3 is built from 16 residues. The V gene end was trimmed by 7 bases and the J gene end by 5 bases; junction bases not matched to a gene: 12. Germline CDR1 and CDR2: LGHNT and FRNRAP. CDR3: CASASSEASGDNEQFF. DNA for the CDR3: TGTGCTAGTGCCTCAAGCGAGGCTAGCGGGGACAATGAGCAGTTCTTC.

In DNA form, the CDR3 reads TGTGCCAGCAGCGTCCGCGTCGGGAACACTGAAGCTTTCTTT. This translates into CASSVRVGNTEAFF. The chain links TRBV9 to TRBJ1-1; the D is unclear. V lost 2 bases and J lost 1, with 9 bases in between. The germline gives CDR1 SGDLS, CDR2 YYNGEE. The CDR3 has 14 amino acids. The whole variable domain, remainder taken from reference TRBV9 and TRBJ1-1, is DSGVTQTPKHLITATGQRVTLRCSPRSGDLSVYWYQQSLDQGLQFLIQYYNGEERAKGNILERFSAQQFPDLHSELNLSSLELGDSALYFCASSVRVGNTEAFFGQGTRLTVV.

V is TRBV7-2 and J is TRBJ2-5; 7 bases are shared with TRBD1. With V trimmed by 5 bases and J by 4 bases, 7 bases remained unmatched. CDR1 SGHTA and CDR2 FQGNSA come from the germline V gene. This CDR3 is 14 amino acids long. The CDR3 DNA is TGTGCCAGCAGCACAACAGGGGTACGAGAGACCCAGTACTTC. It translates to CASSTTGVRETQYF.

V is TRBV7-9 and J is TRBJ2-5; tentative D call: TRBD2 (5 bases). Germline-derived CDR1 and CDR2 are SEHNR and FQNEAQ (reference sequence). The CDR3 runs 15 residues. V lost 3 bases, J lost 5 bases, and 16 bases lay in between. CDR3 bases: TGTGCCAGCAGCTTTCTAGTCCGGGGTCAGGAGACCCAGTACTTC. This sequence encodes CASSFLVRGQETQYF.

V gene TRBV27 combines with J gene TRBJ2-7, with 9 bases matching TRBD1. This CDR3 is built from 16 residues. With 2 bases clipped from V and 3 bases from J, the junction kept 8 bases outside the gene matches. CDR1 and CDR2 from the germline V gene are MNHEY and SMNVEV (reference sequence). CDR3 residues: CASSLTDDRGIYEQYF. CDR3 in DNA: TGTGCCAGCAGTTTAACCGACGACAGGGGGATCTACGAGCAGTACTTC.

This chain joins TRBV6-5 and TRBJ2-1, with 7 bases that match TRBD1. V lost 4 bases, J lost 8 bases, and 8 bases stayed unmatched. The germline V gene has CDR1 MNHEY and CDR2 SVGAGI. This CDR3 has 14 amino acids. DNA for the CDR3: TGTGCCAGCAGTTGGGCAGGGGGAACCGATGAGCAGTTCTTC. Encoded protein: CASSWAGGTDEQFF.

V and J are TRBV19 and TRBJ2-1, with 10 positions matching TRBD2. The CDR3 totals 18 residues. Losses at the gene ends were 1 base for V and 5 bases for J; bases not matched to a gene: 11. CDR1 and CDR2 from the germline V gene are LNHDA and SQIVND (reference sequence). CDR3 in amino acids: CASSIVFGTSAVHNEQFF. CDR3 DNA sequence: TGTGCCAGTAGTATAGTCTTCGGGACTAGCGCGGTTCACAATGAGCAGTTCTTC.

The gene calls are TRBV7-9 and TRBJ2-5, with TRBD2 as a possible D gene (5 bases). The CDR3 totals 14 residues. The V gene's germline CDR1 is SEHNR and CDR2 FQNEAQ (reference sequence). V was pared by 4 bases and J by 2 bases, with 11 bases between. For the CDR3, the DNA is TGTGCCAGCAGCTGGGGAGAGGTACAAGAGACCCAGTACTTC. It specifies CASSWGEVQETQYF.